One sample yielded the 5 T cell receptor beta chains listed below, sequenced in a study of vaccination effects on CD4 cells after COVID-19. Which antigens these TCRs recognize remains unknown. The data were produced by immunoSEQ multiplex PCR, yet TCRdb's version contains in-frame clones alone and is incomplete. The data show about 45,000 clones, more than 65% seen once. Researchers isolated CD4+ T cells once less than 13 days of culture had elapsed. Everyone in the study got two shots of either the BNT162b2 or mRNA-1273 vaccine. Specimen: CD4+ T cells from PBMCs cultured without peptide, collected after COVID-19 vaccination. Every receptor here comes from a human donor who received a COVID-19 vaccine.

The CDR3 loop reads CASCRGQGVQETQYF. The DNA for the CDR3 is TGTGCCAGCTGTAGGGGACAGGGGGTCCAAGAGACCCAGTACTTC. The chain is built from TRBV6-5 and TRBJ2-5; TRBD1 matches 11 bases. Per germline, CDR1 MNHEY and CDR2 SVGAGI. This CDR3 region has 15 residues. V was pared by 8 bases and J by 1 base, with 6 bases of the junction left unmatched.

The rearrangement links TRBV19 to TRBJ1-1, with D possibly matching TRBD1 (5 bases). Germline values: CDR1 LNHDA, CDR2 SQIVND (reference sequence). Trimming pared 7 bases from V and 4 bases from J, leaving 13 bases between. This CDR3 has 13 residues. The CDR3 region has the DNA TGTGCCAGTACCCTGACAGATGGCACTGAAGCTTTCTTT. Translated, it gives CASTLTDGTEAFF.

V gene TRBV11-2 combines with J gene TRBJ2-5; D may be TRBD1 or TRBD2 (5 bases each). V lost 4 bases and J lost 5, with 14 bases in between. The CDR3 covers 14 residues. Germline V CDR1 and CDR2: SGHAT, FQNNGV. CDR3 in DNA: TGTGCCAGCAGCTCTTCAGTGGGGGTCGAGACCCAGTACTTC. Amino acid sequence: CASSSSVGVETQYF.

J is TRBJ1-3 and V is TRBV19, with D possibly being TRBD1 (5 bases). Germline V gene sequence: CDR1 LNHDA, CDR2 SQIVND (reference sequence). Trimming took 3 bases from V and 3 from J, leaving 15 bases between them. The CDR3 totals 16 residues. The CDR3 coding sequence is TGTGCCAGTAGTATTATGGGGGAAGGCCTTGGAAACACCATATATTTT. This gives the protein CASSIMGEGLGNTIYF.

On this clone: A single base separates this from a much larger clone, so it may be a read error. The chain joins TRBV6-2 or TRBV6-3 to TRBJ2-5; the D is unclear. This CDR3 comprises 11 residues. V dropped 5 bases and J dropped 0 bases, with 1 base sitting between them. CDR1 is MNHEY, CDR2 SVGEGT, per germline. This CDR3 is CASSNQETQYF. The CDR3 bases are TGTGCCAGCAGTAACCAAGAGACCCAGTACTTC.